The 25 T cell receptor beta chains in this list originate from one sample, sequenced in a study of identical twins. Via MiXCR, TCRdb re-called the 5' RACE reads, giving one row per CDR3 protein. The sample includes a few hundred thousand distinct CDR3 sequences, approximately 9.6% seen only once; the top ten take around 3.1%. Another study also made use of these data, one on yellow fever vaccine responses in identical twins.

Sequencing was done on a sample of PBMCs. Source of these receptors: a woman between 18 and 29 years old in good health.

The chain couples TRBV27 to TRBJ2-1; 13 nucleotides line up with TRBD2. The CDR3 runs to 16 residues. Germline CDR1 and CDR2: MNHEY and SMNVEV (reference sequence). V lost 4 bases to trimming and J lost 9 bases; unmatched junction nucleotides: 9. CDR3 coding DNA: TGTGCCAGCAGTTCCTTAACTAGCGGGAGGGCTGTTGAGCAGTTCTTC. Translated, it gives CASSSLTSGRAVEQFF.

A few counts support this clonotype. The chain couples TRBV12-3 or TRBV12-4 to TRBJ2-3; D remains unclear. The CDR3 has 16 residues. V dropped 3 bases and J dropped 1 base, with 14 bases sitting between them. The CDR3 nucleotides are TGTGCCAGCAGTTTTGATTCGACTCTACGCACAGATACGCAGTATTTT. Amino acid sequence: CASSFDSTLRTDTQYF.

The chain combines TRBV29-1 with TRBJ2-1; no firm D call. V dropped 3 bases and J dropped 5 bases, with 11 bases sitting between them. From germline, CDR1 is SQVTM and CDR2 ANQGSEA. CDR3 length equals 13 residues. The CDR3 region is CSVDGGVDNEQFF. The CDR3 region has the DNA TGCAGCGTTGATGGCGGAGTAGACAATGAGCAGTTCTTC.

This chain uses TRBV5-1 with TRBJ2-1, with 12 nucleotides matching TRBD2. This CDR3 comprises 16 residues. From germline, CDR1 is SGHRS and CDR2 YFSETQ. V was pared by 4 bases and J by 5 bases, with 7 bases of the junction left unmatched. CDR3 bases: TGCGCCAGCAGCCTTACACTAGCGGGGGGCAACAATGAGCAGTTCTTC. Its translation: CASSLTLAGGNNEQFF.

This clonotype came up many times. The V call is TRBV2, the J call TRBJ2-1, with D maybe TRBD2 (6 bases). CDR1 is SNHLY and CDR2 is FYNNEI in the germline V gene. V was cut by 4 bases and J by 7 bases, with 11 bases left in between. The length of the CDR3 is 13 residues. CDR3 residues: CASSGLVRNEQFF. The CDR3 coding sequence is TGTGCCAGCAGTGGACTAGTTCGAAATGAGCAGTTCTTC.

This clonotype was recorded a few times. The chain uses TRBV12-3 or TRBV12-4 and TRBJ2-1, with a tentative D call TRBD2 (5 bases). This CDR3 contains 14 residues. V shed 3 bases and J shed 3 bases, with 9 bases lying between them. The CDR3 sequence is CASSLFAGYNEQFF. CDR3 DNA sequence: TGTGCCAGCAGTTTGTTTGCGGGCTACAATGAGCAGTTCTTC.

This clonotype was found many times. The rearrangement links TRBV10-3 to TRBJ2-7; D perhaps matches TRBD1 (6 bases). The CDR3 totals 12 residues. Germline CDR1 and CDR2: ENHRY and SYGVKD. V lost 6 bases to trimming and J lost 4 bases, with 10 bases between them. The CDR3 region has the DNA TGTGCCATCAGAGAAGACAGGTACGAGCAGTACTTC. It yields the protein CAIREDRYEQYF.

This clonotype was seen a few times. The chain combines TRBV25-1 with TRBJ2-1, with TRBD2 as a possible D gene (6 bases). From germline, CDR1 is MGHDK and CDR2 SYGVNS. The CDR3 has 16 residues. Deletions cut 5 bases from V and 6 bases from J, with 20 bases between. The CDR3 nucleotides read TGTGCCAGCAGTCCCCTCGGGACCCTGGGGGGCAATGAGCAGTTCTTC. Its translation is CASSPLGTLGGNEQFF.

This clonotype was counted between two and nine times. The rearrangement uses TRBV7-6 and TRBJ2-3; TRBD2 is a possible D gene (6 bases). V lost 8 bases and J lost 3, with 21 bases in between. From germline, CDR1 is SGHVS and CDR2 FNYEAQ. The CDR3 totals 16 residues. CDR3 region: CASSRGFGGLTDTQYF. Here the CDR3 DNA reads TGTGCCAGCTCTCGGGGGTTTGGCGGATTAACAGATACGCAGTATTTT.

This clonotype was counted a few times. Here the CDR3 DNA reads TGTGCCAGCAGCTCTTGGGACAGGGGGCAAGAGCAGTACTTC. Protein sequence: CASSSWDRGQEQYF. This chain links TRBV7-9 with TRBJ2-7, with 12 bases matching TRBD1. The J segment lost 7 bases and the V segment lost 4 bases, leaving 5 bases of the junction unmatched. This CDR3 comprises 14 residues. The germline V gene has CDR1 SEHNR and CDR2 FQNEAQ (reference sequence).

At least ten counts were recorded for this clonotype. V gene TRBV7-9 combines with J gene TRBJ2-7; D unclear. This CDR3 comprises 13 residues. Germline V gene lookup returns CDR1 SEHNR and CDR2 FQNEAQ (reference sequence). V was cut by 2 bases and J by 3 bases, with 8 bases left in between. The CDR3 DNA follows: TGTGCCAGCAGCTTAAAGTGGGACTACGAGCAGTACTTC. Translating it yields CASSLKWDYEQYF.

This clonotype was detected only a few times. The chain joins TRBV12-3 or TRBV12-4 to TRBJ2-5, with 9 bases aligning to TRBD2. This CDR3 spans 14 amino acids. With 5 bases clipped from V and 3 bases from J, the junction kept 4 bases outside the gene matches. The CDR3 coding sequence is TGTGCCAGCAGTACACGACTAGCGGAAGAGACCCAGTACTTC. Its translation: CASSTRLAEETQYF.

The chain combines TRBV5-1 with TRBJ2-1, with D perhaps being TRBD1 or TRBD2 (6 bases each). V was shortened by 0 bases and J by 6 bases, with 13 bases between the two germline ends. Germline assignment: CDR1 SGHRS and CDR2 YFSETQ. This CDR3 is built from 15 residues. The CDR3 bases are TGCGCCAGCAGCTTGGTGTTAGGGGGAGGCAATGAGCAGTTCTTC. As protein: CASSLVLGGGNEQFF.

The chain joins TRBV2 to TRBJ2-2, with a weak D call TRBD2 (7 bases). The CDR3 sequence is 12 residues long. Trimming took 8 bases from V and 9 from J, leaving 13 bases between them. Germline assignment: CDR1 SNHLY and CDR2 FYNNEI. The CDR3 protein is CASFGGLRELFF. The CDR3 DNA is TGTGCCAGCTTCGGGGGGCTGCGGGAGCTGTTTTTT.

This clonotype was observed a few times. The chain is built from TRBV12-3 or TRBV12-4 and TRBJ1-5; a weak D match, TRBD1 (5 bases). Trimming took off 5 bases at V and 4 bases at J, with 18 bases between the two ends. This CDR3 region has 16 residues. The CDR3 loop reads CASSRAEVGGNQPQHF. For the CDR3, the DNA is TGTGCCAGCAGTAGGGCCGAGGTGGGGGGAAATCAGCCCCAGCATTTT.

This clonotype showed up just a few times. V gene TRBV20-1 combines with J gene TRBJ2-3; TRBD2 might be the D (5 bases). The CDR3 is 12 residues long. V was cut by 5 bases and J by 6 bases, with 12 bases left in between. Germline V gene lookup returns CDR1 DFQATT and CDR2 SNEGSKA (reference sequence). CDR3 amino acids: CSAFPPGDTQYF. DNA for the CDR3: TGCAGTGCTTTCCCACCGGGGGATACGCAGTATTTT.

The chain is built from TRBV5-1 and TRBJ2-4; 7 nucleotides align to TRBD1. The germline CDR1 and CDR2 sequences are SGHRS and YFSETQ. The CDR3 consists of 14 residues. J lost 4 bases, V lost 4 bases, and 5 bases had no gene match. The CDR3 DNA reads as TGCGCCAGCAGCCCGCAGGGGGAGAAAAACATTCAGTACTTC. This encodes CASSPQGEKNIQYF.

This clonotype occurred a few times. V usage is TRBV30 and J usage is TRBJ2-1; maybe TRBD2 (6 bases). V was clipped by 0 bases and J by 10 bases, with 19 bases between them. The CDR3 is 15 amino acids. Germline lookup yields CDR1 GTSNPN and CDR2 SVGIG (reference sequence). CDR3 loop: CAWSVKEKGRGEQFF. CDR3 DNA sequence: TGTGCCTGGAGTGTGAAGGAGAAGGGGCGGGGAGAGCAGTTCTTC.

This chain uses TRBV29-1 with TRBJ1-1; no firm D call. Trimming removed 4 bases at V and 3 bases at J, with 9 bases between. The germline CDR1 and CDR2 sequences are SQVTM and ANQGSEA. The CDR3 has 12 amino acids. CDR3 DNA: TGCAGCGTTGTATCTCGGGACACTGAAGCTTTCTTT. Protein: CSVVSRDTEAFF. The whole variable domain, filled in from reference TRBV29-1 and TRBJ1-1, reads SAVISQKPSRDICQRGTSLTIQCQVDSQVTMMFWYRQQPGQSLTLIATANQGSEATYESGFVIDKFPISRPNLTFSTLTVSNMSPEDSSIYLCSVVSRDTEAFFGQGTRLTVV.

V is TRBV6-2 or TRBV6-3 and J is TRBJ2-3; D remains ambiguous. The CDR3 is 16 amino acids. The V and J ends lost 0 bases and 2 bases respectively, with 12 bases between them. Germline values: CDR1 MNHEY, CDR2 SVGEGT. DNA of the CDR3: TGTGCCAGCAGTTACTCAAGCGCCGAGCCCACAGATACGCAGTATTTT. As protein: CASSYSSAEPTDTQYF.

This clonotype has a count of ten or more. V is TRBV21-1 and J is TRBJ2-1; the table calls TRBD2, which could not be checked here. TRBV21-1 constitutes a pseudogene. The CDR3 loop spans 20 amino acids. Here the CDR3 DNA reads TGTGCCAGCAGCAAAGTTGGGCTAGCGGGAGCCCCAAGCTCCTACAATGAGCAGTTCTTC. Amino acid sequence: CASSKVGLAGAPSSYNEQFF.

The table lists this clonotype with many counts. The V gene is TRBV11-2, the J gene TRBJ2-1; D is perhaps TRBD1 or TRBD2 (5 bases each). The CDR3 consists of 18 residues. Germline values: CDR1 SGHAT, CDR2 FQNNGV. Trimming pared 3 bases from V and 0 bases from J, leaving 18 bases between. The CDR3 sequence: CASSLNLEGRYSYNEQFF. DNA of the CDR3: TGTGCCAGCAGCTTGAACCTTGAGGGGCGATACTCCTACAATGAGCAGTTCTTC. The full variable domain, with the rest looked up from reference TRBV11-2 and TRBJ2-1, is EAGVAQSPRYKIIEKRQSVAFWCNPISGHATLYWYQQILGQGPKLLIQFQNNGVVDDSQLPKDRFSAERLKGVDSTLKIQPAKLEDSAVYLCASSLNLEGRYSYNEQFFGPGTRLTVL.

The rearrangement joins TRBV4-3 to TRBJ2-1, with 8 bases identical to TRBD2. V was clipped by 4 bases and J by 4 bases; unmatched bases: 9. The CDR3 sequence is 16 residues long. Germline CDR1 LGHNA, CDR2 YSLEER. CDR3 sequence reads: CASSLTTSGTYNEQFF. CDR3 DNA sequence: TGCGCCAGCAGCCTCACTACTAGCGGTACTTACAATGAGCAGTTCTTC.

This clonotype appeared many times. The chain links TRBV12-3 or TRBV12-4 to TRBJ1-5; no clear D. CDR3 length: 17 amino acids. Trimming stripped 2 bases from V and 2 bases from J, with 16 bases between. For the CDR3, the DNA is TGTGCCAGCAGTTTAAGATGGTCAGGCGAGGGCAATCAGCCCCAGCATTTT. Translated, it gives CASSLRWSGEGNQPQHF.

This clonotype appeared many times. The chain joins TRBV27 to TRBJ2-2; no clear D gene. CDR1 MNHEY and CDR2 SMNVEV come from the germline V gene (reference sequence). The germline V and J ends were trimmed by 5 bases and 0 bases, with 10 bases remaining between them. The CDR3 totals 15 residues. CDR3 sequence (DNA): TGTGCCAGCAGTCCTTTTGTCTCGAACACCGGGGAGCTGTTTTTT. Protein product: CASSPFVSNTGELFF.